This T cell receptor beta chain was sequenced for a study of blood T cell repertoires in COVID-19 (dated by TCRdb to between 2020 and 2021). General notes on the study: Samples from collaborators originated in the United States, Italy and Spain and spanned both the acute and convalescent phases of COVID-19. The prospective study material was composed of cDNA or gDNA derived from T cells, B-cell-depleted T cells, or PBMCs. Deeply sampled blood TCRbeta repertoires from subjects exposed to, actively infected with, or recovered from COVID-19 were included in the dataset. A freely available public database, intended as a resource for researchers studying the immune response to SARS-CoV-2, is where the repertoires were released. Samples were obtained from the ongoing ImmuneRACE study (first 160 participants) and from 950 to 1,500 subjects provided by 6 global collaborators. Sample metadata almost always included a de-identified subject ID, COVID-19 status, age in years and sex. HLA class I and class II types, where available, came from metadata supplied by the sample provider rather than from assay-based typing.

Whole blood was collected in K2EDTA tubes by collaborating institutions according to the institutions' own protocols. For TCRbeta analysis, collaborators shipped samples as frozen whole blood, isolated PBMCs, or DNA extracted from either of those sample types. The full study reports these points: The amount of clinical and demographic metadata varied by source and participant and was provided uncurated.

Points on this clone: The antigen it recognizes is unknown. No much larger clonotype is one base removed from it; base qualities were not supplied.

TCRbeta CDR3 regions were amplified from genomic DNA using the immunoSEQ Assay, a bias-controlled multiplex PCR. Turning to the authors' computational methods: The number of nucleated cells in each sample was estimated from the amplification of reference gene primers within the assay. Sequence reads were collapsed and filtered to measure the absolute abundance of every unique TCRbeta CDR3 rearrangement. For each sample, productive Simpson clonality was calculated as the square root of Simpson's diversity index over productive rearrangements. The immuneACCESS repertoire file appears here via TCRdb, limited to in-frame rearrangements. These files lack a portion of the clones; in checked studies, under half of the deficit traces to unresolved V genes, and the cause of the others is not known. Clone size and the V and J calls come from that table; the DNA yielded D and trimming. This sample has 65,000 to 90,000 clones in its table, and about 83% of those were observed once. The top ten hold 8% to 9.5% of the sample.

After removal of 3 bases from V and 0 bases from J, the junction retains 7 bases not matched to a gene. Measured from the cysteine to the phenylalanine, the CDR3 is 16 residues long. Only the CDR3 DNA stays, 48 bases, in frame from base 1. In the germline V gene, CDR1 corresponds to SGDLS and CDR2 to YYNGEE. Sequencing used peripheral blood. Recombination linked TRBV9 to TRBJ2-5; TRBD2 lines up with 8 middle nucleotides. This receptor was taken from a man aged 25 to 40 with acute or convalescent COVID-19. DNA sequence: TGTGCCAGCAGCGGAGGACTAGCCTTAAACCAAGAGACCCAGTACTTC. Its product reads: CASSGGLALNQETQYF.